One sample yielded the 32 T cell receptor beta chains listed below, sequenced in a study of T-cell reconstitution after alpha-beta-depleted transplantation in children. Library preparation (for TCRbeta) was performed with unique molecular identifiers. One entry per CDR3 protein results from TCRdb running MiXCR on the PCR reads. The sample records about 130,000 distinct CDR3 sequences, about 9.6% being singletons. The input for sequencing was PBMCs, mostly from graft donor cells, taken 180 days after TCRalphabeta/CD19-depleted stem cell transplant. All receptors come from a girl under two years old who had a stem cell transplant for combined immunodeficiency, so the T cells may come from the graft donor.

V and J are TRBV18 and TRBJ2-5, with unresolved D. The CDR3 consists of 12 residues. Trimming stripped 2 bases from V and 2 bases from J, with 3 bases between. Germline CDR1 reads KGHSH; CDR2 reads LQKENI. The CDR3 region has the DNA TGTGCCAGCTCACCAAGACAAGAGACCCAGTACTTC. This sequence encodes CASSPRQETQYF. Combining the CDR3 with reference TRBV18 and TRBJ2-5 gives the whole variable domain NAGVMQNPRHLVRRRGQEARLRCSPMKGHSHVYWYRQLPEEGLKFMVYLQKENIIDESGMPKERFSAEFPKEGPSILRIQQVVRGDSAAYFCASSPRQETQYFGPGTRLLVL.

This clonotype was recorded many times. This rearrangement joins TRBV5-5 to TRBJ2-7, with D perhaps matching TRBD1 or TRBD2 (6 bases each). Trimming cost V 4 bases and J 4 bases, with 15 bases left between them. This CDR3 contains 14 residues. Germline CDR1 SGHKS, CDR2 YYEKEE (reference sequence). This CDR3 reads CASSPTGGAYEQYF. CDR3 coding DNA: TGTGCCAGCAGCCCGACAGGAGGGGCATACGAGCAGTACTTC.

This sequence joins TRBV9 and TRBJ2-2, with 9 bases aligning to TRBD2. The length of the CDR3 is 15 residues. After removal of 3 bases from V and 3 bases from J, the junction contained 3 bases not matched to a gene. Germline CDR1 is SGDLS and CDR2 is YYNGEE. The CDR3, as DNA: TGTGCCAGCAGCGAGGGCGGGGGGGACACCGGGGAGCTGTTTTTT. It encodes CASSEGGGDTGELFF.

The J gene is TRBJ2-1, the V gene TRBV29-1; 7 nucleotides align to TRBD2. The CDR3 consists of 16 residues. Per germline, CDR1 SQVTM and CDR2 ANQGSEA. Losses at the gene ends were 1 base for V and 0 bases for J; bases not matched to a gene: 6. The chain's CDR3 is CSVEGGGESSYNEQFF. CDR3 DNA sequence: TGCAGCGTTGAAGGGGGGGGGGAGAGCTCCTACAATGAGCAGTTCTTC.

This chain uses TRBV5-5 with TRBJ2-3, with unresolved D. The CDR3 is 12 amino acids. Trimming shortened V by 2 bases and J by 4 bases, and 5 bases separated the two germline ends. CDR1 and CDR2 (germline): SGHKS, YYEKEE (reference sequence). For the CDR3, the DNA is TGTGCCAGCAGCTTTGGCCCAGATACGCAGTATTTT. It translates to CASSFGPDTQYF.

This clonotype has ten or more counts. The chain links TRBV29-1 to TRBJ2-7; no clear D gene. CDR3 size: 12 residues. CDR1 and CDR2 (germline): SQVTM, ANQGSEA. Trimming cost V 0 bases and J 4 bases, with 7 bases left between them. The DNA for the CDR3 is TGCAGCGTTGAAGATCGACAATACGAGCAGTACTTC. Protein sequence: CSVEDRQYEQYF.

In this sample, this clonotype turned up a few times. DNA for the CDR3: TGTGCCAGCAGTTACCTCTACGGGACAGTCTCTGGGGCCAACGTCCTGACTTTC. This codes for CASSYLYGTVSGANVLTF. The chain combines TRBV6-5 with TRBJ2-6, with TRBD1 matching over 7 bases. J lost 0 bases, V lost 2 bases, and 7 bases had no gene match. The CDR3 sequence is 18 residues long. Germline V lookup: CDR1 MNHEY, CDR2 SVGAGI.

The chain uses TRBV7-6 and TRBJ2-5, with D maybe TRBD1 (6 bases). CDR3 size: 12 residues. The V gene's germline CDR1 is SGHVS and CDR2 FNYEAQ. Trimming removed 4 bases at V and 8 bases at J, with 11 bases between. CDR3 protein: CASSSTGTTQYF. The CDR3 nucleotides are TGTGCCAGCAGCTCAACCGGGACAACCCAGTACTTC.

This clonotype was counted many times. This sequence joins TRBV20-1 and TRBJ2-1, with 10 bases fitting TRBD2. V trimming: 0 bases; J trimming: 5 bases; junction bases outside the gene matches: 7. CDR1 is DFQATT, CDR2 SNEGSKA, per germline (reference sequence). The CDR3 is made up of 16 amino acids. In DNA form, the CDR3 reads TGCAGTGCTAGAGATCCTGGACTAGCGGCCAACAATGAGCAGTTCTTC. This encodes CSARDPGLAANNEQFF.

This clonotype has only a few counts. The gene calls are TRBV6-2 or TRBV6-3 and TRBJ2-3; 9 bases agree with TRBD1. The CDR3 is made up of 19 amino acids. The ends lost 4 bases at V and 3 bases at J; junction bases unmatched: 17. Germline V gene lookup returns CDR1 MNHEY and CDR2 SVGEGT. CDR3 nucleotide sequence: TGTGCCAGCAGTTCCTCTTCTTTGGGACAGGGAGTTCGGACAGATACGCAGTATTTT. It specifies CASSSSSLGQGVRTDTQYF.

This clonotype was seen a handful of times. Here the CDR3 reads CSARPGGTLNQPQHF. The CDR3 region has the DNA TGCAGTGCTAGACCGGGGGGGACCTTGAATCAGCCCCAGCATTTT. The chain recombines TRBV20-1 with TRBJ1-5; D is perhaps TRBD1 (5 bases). The CDR3 has 15 residues. Trimming stripped 2 bases from V and 4 bases from J, with 15 bases between. Per the germline V gene, CDR1 is DFQATT and CDR2 is SNEGSKA (reference sequence).

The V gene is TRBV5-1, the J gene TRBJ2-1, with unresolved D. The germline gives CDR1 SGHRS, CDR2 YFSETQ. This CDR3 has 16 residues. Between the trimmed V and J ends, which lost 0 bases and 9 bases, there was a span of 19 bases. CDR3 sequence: CASSLAQQLEFPEQFF. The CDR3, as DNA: TGCGCCAGCAGCTTGGCGCAACAGCTGGAGTTCCCTGAGCAGTTCTTC.

DNA for the CDR3: TGTGCCAGCAGCCGAGGTAGTTCCAAAAACATTCAGTACTTC. Amino acids: CASSRGSSKNIQYF. The chain joins TRBV7-8 to TRBJ2-4; D unclear. The CDR3 runs to 14 residues. Trimming stripped 5 bases from V and 2 bases from J, with 10 bases between. From germline, CDR1 is SGHVS and CDR2 FQNEAQ.

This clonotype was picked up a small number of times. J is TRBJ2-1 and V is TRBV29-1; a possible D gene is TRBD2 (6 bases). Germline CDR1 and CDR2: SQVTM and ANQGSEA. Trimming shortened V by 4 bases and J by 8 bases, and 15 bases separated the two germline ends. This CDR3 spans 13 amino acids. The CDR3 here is CSVGGGGDHEQFF. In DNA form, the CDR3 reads TGCAGCGTTGGTGGAGGAGGGGACCATGAGCAGTTCTTC.

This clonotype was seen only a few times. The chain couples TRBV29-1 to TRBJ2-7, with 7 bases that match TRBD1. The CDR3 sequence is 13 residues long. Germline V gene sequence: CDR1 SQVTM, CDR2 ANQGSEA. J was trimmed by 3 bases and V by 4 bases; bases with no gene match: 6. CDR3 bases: TGCAGCGTTGCCCGGGACAGCCTCTACGAGCAGTACTTC. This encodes CSVARDSLYEQYF.

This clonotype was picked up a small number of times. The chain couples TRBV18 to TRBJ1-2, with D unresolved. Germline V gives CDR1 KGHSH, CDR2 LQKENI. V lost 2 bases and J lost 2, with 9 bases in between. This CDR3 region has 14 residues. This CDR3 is CASSPGVDNYGYTF. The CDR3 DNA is TGTGCCAGCTCACCAGGGGTGGACAACTATGGCTACACCTTC.

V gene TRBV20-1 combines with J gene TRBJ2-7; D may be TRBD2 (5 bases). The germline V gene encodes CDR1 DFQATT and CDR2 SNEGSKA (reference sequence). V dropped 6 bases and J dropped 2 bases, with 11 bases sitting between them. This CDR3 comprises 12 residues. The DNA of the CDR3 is TGCAGTGCCAGCATAGCGACCTACGAGCAGTACTTC. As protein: CSASIATYEQYF.

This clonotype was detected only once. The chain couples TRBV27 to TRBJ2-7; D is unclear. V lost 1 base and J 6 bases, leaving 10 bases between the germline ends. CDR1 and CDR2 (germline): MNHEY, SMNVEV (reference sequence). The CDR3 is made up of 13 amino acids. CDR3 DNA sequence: TGTGCCAGCAGTTTATTCTCTGGGCTCGAGCAGTACTTC. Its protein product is CASSLFSGLEQYF.

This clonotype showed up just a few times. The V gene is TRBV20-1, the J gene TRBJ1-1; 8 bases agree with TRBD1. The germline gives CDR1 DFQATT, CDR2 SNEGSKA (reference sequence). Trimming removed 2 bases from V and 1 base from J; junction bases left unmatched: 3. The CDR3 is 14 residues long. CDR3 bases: TGCAGTGCTAGACGGACAGGGAGGAACACTGAAGCTTTCTTT. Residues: CSARRTGRNTEAFF.

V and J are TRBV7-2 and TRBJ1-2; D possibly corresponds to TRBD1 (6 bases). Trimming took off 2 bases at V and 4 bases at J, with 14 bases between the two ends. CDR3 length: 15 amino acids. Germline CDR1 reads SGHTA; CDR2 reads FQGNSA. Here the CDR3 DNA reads TGTGCCAGCAGCTTACTATCAGGGGAGGGCTATGGCTACACCTTC. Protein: CASSLLSGEGYGYTF.

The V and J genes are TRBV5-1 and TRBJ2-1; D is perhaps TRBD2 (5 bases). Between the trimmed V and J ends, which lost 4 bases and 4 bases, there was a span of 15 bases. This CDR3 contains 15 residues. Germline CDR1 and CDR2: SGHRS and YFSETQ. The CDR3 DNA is TGCGCCAGCAGCCCGGTGAGCGGAGCTTACAATGAGCAGTTCTTC. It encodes CASSPVSGAYNEQFF.

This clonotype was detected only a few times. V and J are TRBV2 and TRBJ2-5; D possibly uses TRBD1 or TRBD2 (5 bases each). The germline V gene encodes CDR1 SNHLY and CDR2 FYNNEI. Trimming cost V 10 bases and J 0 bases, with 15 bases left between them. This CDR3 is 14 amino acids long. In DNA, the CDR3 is TGTGCCATCCGCCCGGGGCACTACCAAGAGACCCAGTACTTC. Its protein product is CAIRPGHYQETQYF. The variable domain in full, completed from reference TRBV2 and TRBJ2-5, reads EPEVTQTPSHQVTQMGQEVILRCVPISNHLYFYWYRQILGQKVEFLVSFYNNEISEKSEIFDDQFSVERPDGSNFTLKIRSTKLEDSAMYFCAIRPGHYQETQYFGPGTRLLVL.

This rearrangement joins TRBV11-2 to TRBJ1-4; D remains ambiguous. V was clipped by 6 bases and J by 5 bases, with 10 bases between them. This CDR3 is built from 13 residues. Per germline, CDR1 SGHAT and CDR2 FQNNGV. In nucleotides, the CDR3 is TGTGCCAGCAGTTACTCGGGGAATGAAAAACTGTTTTTT. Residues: CASSYSGNEKLFF.

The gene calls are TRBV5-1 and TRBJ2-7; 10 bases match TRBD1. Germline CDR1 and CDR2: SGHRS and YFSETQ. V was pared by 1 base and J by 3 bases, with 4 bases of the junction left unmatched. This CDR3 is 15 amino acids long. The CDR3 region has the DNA TGCGCCAGCAGCTTGCGGGGACAGGGGAACTACGAGCAGTACTTC. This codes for CASSLRGQGNYEQYF. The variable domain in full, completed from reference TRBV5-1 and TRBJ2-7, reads KAGVTQTPRYLIKTRGQQVTLSCSPISGHRSVSWYQQTPGQGLQFLFEYFSETQRNKGNFPGRFSGRQFSNSRSEMNVSTLELGDSALYLCASSLRGQGNYEQYFGPGTRLTVT.

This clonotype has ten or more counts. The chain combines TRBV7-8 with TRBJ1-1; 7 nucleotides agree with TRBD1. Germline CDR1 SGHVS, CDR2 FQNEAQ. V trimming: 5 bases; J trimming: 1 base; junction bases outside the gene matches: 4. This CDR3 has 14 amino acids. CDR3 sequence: CASSGGGSNTEAFF. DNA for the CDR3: TGTGCCAGCAGCGGAGGGGGCTCGAACACTGAAGCTTTCTTT.

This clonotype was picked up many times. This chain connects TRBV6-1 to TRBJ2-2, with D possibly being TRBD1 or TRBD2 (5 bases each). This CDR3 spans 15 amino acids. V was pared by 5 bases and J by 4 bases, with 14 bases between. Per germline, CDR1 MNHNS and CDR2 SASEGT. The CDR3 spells CASSLSWGITGELFF. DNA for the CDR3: TGTGCCAGCAGTCTTAGTTGGGGGATCACCGGGGAGCTGTTTTTT.

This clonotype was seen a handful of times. The CDR3 spells CASSLEGSYNEQFF. The CDR3 region has the DNA TGCGCCAGCAGCTTGGAAGGCTCCTACAATGAGCAGTTCTTC. The V gene is TRBV5-1, the J gene TRBJ2-1; no definite D call. This CDR3 spans 14 amino acids. Germline V gene data show CDR1 as SGHRS and CDR2 as YFSETQ. V was pared by 0 bases and J by 0 bases, with 4 bases between.

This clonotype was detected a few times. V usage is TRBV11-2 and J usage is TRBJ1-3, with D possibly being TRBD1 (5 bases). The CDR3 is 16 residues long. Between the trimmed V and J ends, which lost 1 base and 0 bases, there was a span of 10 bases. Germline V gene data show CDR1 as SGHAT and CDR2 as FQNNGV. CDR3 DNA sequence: TGTGCCAGCAGCTTAGCCTTAAGGGGCTCTGGAAACACCATATATTTT. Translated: CASSLALRGSGNTIYF.

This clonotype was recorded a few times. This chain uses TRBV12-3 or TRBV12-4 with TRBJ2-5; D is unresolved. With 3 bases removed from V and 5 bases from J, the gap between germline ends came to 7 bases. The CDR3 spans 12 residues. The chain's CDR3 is CASSFAGETQYF. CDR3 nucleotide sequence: TGTGCCAGCAGTTTCGCTGGGGAGACCCAGTACTTC.

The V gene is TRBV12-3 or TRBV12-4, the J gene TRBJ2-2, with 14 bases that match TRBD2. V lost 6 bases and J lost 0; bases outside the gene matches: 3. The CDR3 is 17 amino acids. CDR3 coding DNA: TGTGCCAGCAGCCAGGGACTAGCGGGGGCGAACACCGGGGAGCTGTTTTTT. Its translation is CASSQGLAGANTGELFF.

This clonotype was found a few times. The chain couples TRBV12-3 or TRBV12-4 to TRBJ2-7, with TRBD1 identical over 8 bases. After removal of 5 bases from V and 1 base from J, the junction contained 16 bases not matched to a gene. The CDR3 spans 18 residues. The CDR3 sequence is CASSPGSRLDRASYEQYF. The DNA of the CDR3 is TGTGCCAGCAGTCCCGGGTCTCGGTTGGACAGGGCATCCTACGAGCAGTACTTC.

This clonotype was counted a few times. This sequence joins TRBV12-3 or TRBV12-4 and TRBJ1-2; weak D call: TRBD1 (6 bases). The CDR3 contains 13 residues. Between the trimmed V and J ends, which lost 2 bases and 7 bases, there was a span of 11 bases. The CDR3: CASSLNRDLGYTF. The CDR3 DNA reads TGTGCCAGCAGTTTAAACAGGGACCTTGGCTACACCTTC.